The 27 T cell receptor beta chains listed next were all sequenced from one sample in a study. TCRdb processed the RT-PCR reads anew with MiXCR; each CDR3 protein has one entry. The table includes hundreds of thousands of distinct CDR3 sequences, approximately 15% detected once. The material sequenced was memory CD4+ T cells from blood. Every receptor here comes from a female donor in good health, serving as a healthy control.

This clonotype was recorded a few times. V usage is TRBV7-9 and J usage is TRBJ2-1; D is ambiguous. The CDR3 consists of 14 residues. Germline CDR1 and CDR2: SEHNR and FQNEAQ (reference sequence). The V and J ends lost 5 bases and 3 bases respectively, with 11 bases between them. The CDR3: CASSPGRSYNEQFF. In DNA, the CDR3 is TGTGCCAGCAGCCCCGGGCGGAGCTACAATGAGCAGTTCTTC.

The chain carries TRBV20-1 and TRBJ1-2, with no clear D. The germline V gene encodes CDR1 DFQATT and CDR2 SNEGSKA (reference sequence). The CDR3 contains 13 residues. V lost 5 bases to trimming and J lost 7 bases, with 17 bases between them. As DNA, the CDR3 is TGCAGTGCTTCGGGAGCTCTCCAGAGTGGCTACACCTTC. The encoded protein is CSASGALQSGYTF.

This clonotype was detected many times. CDR3 sequence reads: CAISVGQHQAFF. In DNA form, the CDR3 reads TGTGCCATCAGTGTGGGACAGCACCAAGCTTTCTTT. This sequence joins TRBV10-3 and TRBJ1-1; TRBD1 matches 7 bases. Looked up from germline, CDR1 is ENHRY and CDR2 is SYGVKD. Trimming removed 4 bases from V and 9 bases from J; junction bases left unmatched: 5. This CDR3 is 12 amino acids long.

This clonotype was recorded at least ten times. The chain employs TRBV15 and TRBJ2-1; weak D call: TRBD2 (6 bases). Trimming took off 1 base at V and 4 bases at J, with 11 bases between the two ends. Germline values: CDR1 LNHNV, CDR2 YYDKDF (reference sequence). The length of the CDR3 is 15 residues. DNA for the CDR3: TGTGCCACCAGCAGAGTTCTAGCGACTTACAATGAGCAGTTCTTC. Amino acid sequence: CATSRVLATYNEQFF.

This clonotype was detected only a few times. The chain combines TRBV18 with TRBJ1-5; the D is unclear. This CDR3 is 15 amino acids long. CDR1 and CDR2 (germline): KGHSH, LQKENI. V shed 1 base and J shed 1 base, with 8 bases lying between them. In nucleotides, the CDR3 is TGTGCCAGCTCACCACAATGGCAAAGCAATCAGCCCCAGCATTTT. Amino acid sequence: CASSPQWQSNQPQHF.

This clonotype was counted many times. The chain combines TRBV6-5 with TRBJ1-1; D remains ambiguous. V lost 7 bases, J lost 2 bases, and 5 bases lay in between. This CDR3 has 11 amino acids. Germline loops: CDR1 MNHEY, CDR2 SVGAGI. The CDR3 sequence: CASTSNTEAFF. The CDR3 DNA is TGTGCCAGCACCTCCAACACTGAAGCTTTCTTT.

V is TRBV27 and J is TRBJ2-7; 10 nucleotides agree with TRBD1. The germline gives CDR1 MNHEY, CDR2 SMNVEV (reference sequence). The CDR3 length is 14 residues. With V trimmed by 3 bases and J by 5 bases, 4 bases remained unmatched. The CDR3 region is CASSFRDRGNEQYF. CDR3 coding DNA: TGTGCCAGCAGTTTTAGGGACAGGGGCAACGAGCAGTACTTC.

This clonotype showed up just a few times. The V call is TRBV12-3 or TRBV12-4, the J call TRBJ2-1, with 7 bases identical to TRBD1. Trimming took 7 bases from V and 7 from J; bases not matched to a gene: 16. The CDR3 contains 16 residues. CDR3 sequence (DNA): TGTGCCAGCACCCTATCAGGGGGTTCCCTTTTGAATGAGCAGTTCTTC. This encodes CASTLSGGSLLNEQFF.

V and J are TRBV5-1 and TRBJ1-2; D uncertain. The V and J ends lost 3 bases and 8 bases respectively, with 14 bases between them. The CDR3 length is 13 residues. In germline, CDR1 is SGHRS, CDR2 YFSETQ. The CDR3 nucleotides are TGCGCCAGCAGCTACCGGGGTCGGGAGGGCTACACCTTC. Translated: CASSYRGREGYTF.

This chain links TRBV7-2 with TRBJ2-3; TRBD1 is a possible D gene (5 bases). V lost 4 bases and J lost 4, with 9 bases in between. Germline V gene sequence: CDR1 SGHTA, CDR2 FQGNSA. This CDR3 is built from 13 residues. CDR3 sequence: CASSSAGPDTQYF. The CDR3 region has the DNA TGTGCCAGCAGCTCAGCAGGGCCAGATACGCAGTATTTT. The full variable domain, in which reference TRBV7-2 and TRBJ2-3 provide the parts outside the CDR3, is GAGVSQSPSNKVTEKGKDVELRCDPISGHTALYWYRQSLGQGLEFLIYFQGNSAPDKSGLPSDRFSAERTGGSVSTLTIQRTQQEDSAVYLCASSSAGPDTQYFGPGTRLTVL.

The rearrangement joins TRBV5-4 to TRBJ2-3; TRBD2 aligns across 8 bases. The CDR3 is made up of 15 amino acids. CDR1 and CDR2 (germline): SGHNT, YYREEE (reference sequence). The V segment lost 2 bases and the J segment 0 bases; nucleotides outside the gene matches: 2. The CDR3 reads CASSFGGVSTDTQYF. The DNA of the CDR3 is TGTGCCAGCAGCTTCGGGGGGGTTAGCACAGATACGCAGTATTTT.

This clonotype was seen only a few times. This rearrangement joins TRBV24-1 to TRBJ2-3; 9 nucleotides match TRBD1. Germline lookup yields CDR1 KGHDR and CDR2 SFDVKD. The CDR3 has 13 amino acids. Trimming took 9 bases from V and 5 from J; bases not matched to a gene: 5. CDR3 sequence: CATRDRAVDTQYF. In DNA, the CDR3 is TGTGCCACCCGGGACAGGGCCGTAGATACGCAGTATTTT.

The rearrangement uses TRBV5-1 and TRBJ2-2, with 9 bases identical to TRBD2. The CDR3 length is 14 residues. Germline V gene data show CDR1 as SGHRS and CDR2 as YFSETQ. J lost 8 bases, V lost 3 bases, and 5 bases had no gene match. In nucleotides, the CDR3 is TGCGCCAGCAGCTGGTTTAGCGGGAGTGGGGAGCTGTTTTTT. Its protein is CASSWFSGSGELFF.

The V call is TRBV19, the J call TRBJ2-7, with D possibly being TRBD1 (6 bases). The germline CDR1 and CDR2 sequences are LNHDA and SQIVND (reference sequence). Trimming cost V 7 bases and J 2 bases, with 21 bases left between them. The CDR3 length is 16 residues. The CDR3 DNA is TGTGCCAGTACCCTTGGGGCTGGGACACCGACCTACGAGCAGTACTTC. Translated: CASTLGAGTPTYEQYF.

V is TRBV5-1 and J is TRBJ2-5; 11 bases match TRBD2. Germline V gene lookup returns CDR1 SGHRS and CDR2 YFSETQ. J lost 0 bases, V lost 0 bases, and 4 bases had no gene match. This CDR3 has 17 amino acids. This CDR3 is CASSLAPLAGDQETQYF. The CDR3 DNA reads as TGCGCCAGCAGCTTGGCCCCACTAGCGGGGGACCAAGAGACCCAGTACTTC.

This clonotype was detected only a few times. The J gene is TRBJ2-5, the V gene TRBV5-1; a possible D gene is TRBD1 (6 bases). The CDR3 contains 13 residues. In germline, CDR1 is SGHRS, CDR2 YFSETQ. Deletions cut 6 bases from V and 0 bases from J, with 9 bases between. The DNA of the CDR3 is TGCGCCAGCACACGGGACAACCAAGAGACCCAGTACTTC. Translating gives CASTRDNQETQYF.

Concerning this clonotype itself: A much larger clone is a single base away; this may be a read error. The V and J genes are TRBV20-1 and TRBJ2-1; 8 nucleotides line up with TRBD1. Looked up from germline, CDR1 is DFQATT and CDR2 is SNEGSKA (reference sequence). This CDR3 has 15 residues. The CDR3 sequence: CSARKLQGVDNEKFF. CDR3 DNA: TGCAGTGCTAGGAAGTTACAGGGGGTCGACAATGAGAAGTTCTTC.

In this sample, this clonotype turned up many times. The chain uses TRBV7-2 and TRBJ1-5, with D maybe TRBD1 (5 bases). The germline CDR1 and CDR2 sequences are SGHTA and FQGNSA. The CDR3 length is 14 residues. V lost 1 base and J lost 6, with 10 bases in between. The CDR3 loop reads CASSLDQGGQPQHF. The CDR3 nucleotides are TGTGCCAGCAGCTTAGACCAGGGAGGTCAGCCCCAGCATTTT.

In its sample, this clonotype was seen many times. This CDR3 is CASSSSGVNTGELFF. The CDR3 DNA is TGTGCCAGCAGCTCCAGCGGGGTGAACACCGGGGAGCTGTTTTTT. The chain uses TRBV7-7 and TRBJ2-2, with TRBD2 matching over 7 bases. Trimming took 4 bases from V and 1 from J; bases not matched to a gene: 3. The CDR3 runs 15 residues. Germline loops: CDR1 SSHAT, CDR2 FNYEAQ (reference sequence).

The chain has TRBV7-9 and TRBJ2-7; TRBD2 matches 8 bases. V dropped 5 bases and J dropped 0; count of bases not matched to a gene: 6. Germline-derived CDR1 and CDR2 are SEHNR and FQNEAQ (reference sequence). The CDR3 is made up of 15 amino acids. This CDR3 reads CASSRYSGSSYEQYF. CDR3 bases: TGTGCCAGCAGCCGGTACAGCGGGAGCTCCTACGAGCAGTACTTC.

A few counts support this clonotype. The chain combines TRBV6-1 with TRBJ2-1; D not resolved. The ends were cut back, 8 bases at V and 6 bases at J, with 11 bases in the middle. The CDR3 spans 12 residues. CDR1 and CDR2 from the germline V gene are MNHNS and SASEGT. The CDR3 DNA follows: TGTGCCAGCTTAAGGGATATCAATGAGCAGTTCTTC. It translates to CASLRDINEQFF.

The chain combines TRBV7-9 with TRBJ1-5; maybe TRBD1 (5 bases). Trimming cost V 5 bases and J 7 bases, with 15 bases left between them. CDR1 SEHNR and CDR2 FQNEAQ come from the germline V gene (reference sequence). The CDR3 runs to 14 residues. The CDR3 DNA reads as TGTGCCAGCAGCCGTGGGGCCGTAGGGCAGCCCCAGCATTTT. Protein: CASSRGAVGQPQHF.

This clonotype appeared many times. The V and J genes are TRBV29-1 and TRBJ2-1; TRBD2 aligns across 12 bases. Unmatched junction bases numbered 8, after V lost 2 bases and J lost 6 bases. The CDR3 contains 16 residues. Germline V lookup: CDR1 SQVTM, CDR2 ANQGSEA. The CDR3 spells CSVEKGLAGGLNEQFF. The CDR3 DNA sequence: TGCAGCGTTGAAAAAGGGCTAGCGGGAGGGCTCAATGAGCAGTTCTTC.

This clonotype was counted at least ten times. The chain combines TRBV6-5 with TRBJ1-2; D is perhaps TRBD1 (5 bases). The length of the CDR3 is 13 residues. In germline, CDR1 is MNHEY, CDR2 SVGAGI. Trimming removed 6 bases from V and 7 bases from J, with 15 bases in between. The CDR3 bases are TGTGCCAGCAGGGGACTCCTCCTCACTGGCTACACCTTC. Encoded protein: CASRGLLLTGYTF.

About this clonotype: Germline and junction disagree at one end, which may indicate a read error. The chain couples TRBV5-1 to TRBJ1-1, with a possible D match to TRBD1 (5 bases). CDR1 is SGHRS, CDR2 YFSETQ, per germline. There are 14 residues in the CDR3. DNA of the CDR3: TGCGCCAGCAGTTTGGAGGCAGGGTTGGGGGAAGCTTTCTTT. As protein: CASSLEAGLGEAFF.

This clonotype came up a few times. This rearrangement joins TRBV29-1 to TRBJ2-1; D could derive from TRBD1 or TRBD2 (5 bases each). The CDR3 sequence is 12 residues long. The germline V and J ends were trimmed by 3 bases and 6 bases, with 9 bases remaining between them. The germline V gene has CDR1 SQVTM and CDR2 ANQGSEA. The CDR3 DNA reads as TGCAGCGTTGACAGGGCGGGCAATGAGCAGTTCTTC. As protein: CSVDRAGNEQFF.

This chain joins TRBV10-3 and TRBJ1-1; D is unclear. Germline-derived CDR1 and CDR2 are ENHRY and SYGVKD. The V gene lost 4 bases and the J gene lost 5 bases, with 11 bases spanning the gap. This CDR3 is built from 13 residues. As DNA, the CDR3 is TGTGCCATCAGTGGGGCCGGGGTAACTGAAGCTTTCTTT. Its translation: CAISGAGVTEAFF.